These 15 T cell receptor beta chains were all obtained from the same sample, sequenced in a study of Graves' ophthalmopathy and Graves' hyperthyroidism. The sequenced template was RNA, covering the TCR beta CDR3 region. The first-round RT-PCR employed HTBI primers together with the Qiagen OneStep RT-PCR kit. A multiplex PCR was then performed as the second round. Each CDR3 protein is one row after TCRdb ran MiXCR on the multiplex PCR reads. Here the sample spans roughly 610,000 distinct CDR3 sequences, about 20% being singletons. Sequencing was carried out using peripheral blood. The receptors stem from a woman in her late teens or twenties with stable Graves' hyperthyroidism. Some clones in this sample may be carry-over from other donors' samples.

This clonotype was detected many times. V usage is TRBV30 and J usage is TRBJ1-1; 8 positions match TRBD1. There are 13 residues in the CDR3. J lost 1 base, V lost 7 bases, and 5 bases had no gene match. Germline CDR1 reads GTSNPN; CDR2 reads SVGIG (reference sequence). The CDR3 is CASQGARNTEAFF. The CDR3 DNA sequence: TGTGCCTCCCAGGGGGCACGGAACACTGAAGCTTTCTTT.

This clonotype came up many times. The chain joins TRBV7-2 to TRBJ2-2; no clear D gene. The CDR3 runs to 14 residues. The germline V gene encodes CDR1 SGHTA and CDR2 FQGNSA. Trimming removed 1 base from V and 7 bases from J, with 10 bases in between. DNA for the CDR3: TGTGCCAGCAGCTTAGGCCCCTCGGGCGGGGAGCTGTTTTTT. Its translation: CASSLGPSGGELFF.

This clonotype was seen many times. The rearrangement joins TRBV28 to TRBJ1-1, with 8 bases lining up with TRBD1. The germline V gene encodes CDR1 MDHEN and CDR2 SYDVKM. The CDR3 spans 15 residues. The ends lost 5 bases at V and 1 base at J; junction bases unmatched: 6. CDR3 loop: CASSPRDRKNTEAFF. CDR3 nucleotides: TGTGCCAGCAGTCCCCGGGACAGGAAGAACACTGAAGCTTTCTTT.

This sequence joins TRBV6-1 and TRBJ1-1; D may be TRBD1 (6 bases). V dropped 7 bases and J dropped 7 bases, with 19 bases sitting between them. The CDR3 has 14 residues. The germline V gene encodes CDR1 MNHNS and CDR2 SASEGT. The CDR3 nucleotides read TGTGCCAGCACCAACAGGGCAGGGGTTGTTGAAGCTTTCTTT. This gives the protein CASTNRAGVVEAFF.

This clonotype showed up just once. This chain connects TRBV6-1 to TRBJ1-1; TRBD1 is a possible D gene (6 bases). V was trimmed by 6 bases and J by 2 bases, leaving 19 bases between them. The CDR3 extends over 16 amino acids. Germline V CDR1 and CDR2: MNHNS, SASEGT. The CDR3 reads CASSLNRDTKNTEAFF. As DNA, the CDR3 is TGTGCCAGCAGCCTTAACCGGGACACTAAAAACACTGAAGCTTTCTTT.

This clonotype was observed a single time. The rearrangement links TRBV18 to TRBJ2-4; tentatively, D is TRBD2 (5 bases). The CDR3 totals 15 residues. Germline loops: CDR1 KGHSH, CDR2 LQKENI. Between the trimmed V and J ends, which lost 6 bases and 2 bases, there was a span of 14 bases. CDR3 in amino acids: CASSYKGVTKNIQYF. CDR3 DNA: TGTGCCAGCTCGTACAAGGGAGTCACCAAAAACATTCAGTACTTC.

This clonotype was recorded many times. The chain is built from TRBV7-2 and TRBJ2-2; no reliable D call. The CDR3 consists of 12 residues. Per the germline V gene, CDR1 is SGHTA and CDR2 is FQGNSA. V dropped 3 bases and J dropped 7 bases, with 6 bases sitting between them. The chain's CDR3 is CASSFYGGELFF. CDR3 in DNA: TGTGCCAGCAGCTTTTACGGCGGGGAGCTGTTTTTT.

The chain couples TRBV9 to TRBJ1-3; 8 bases are shared with TRBD1. After removal of 0 bases from V and 7 bases from J, the junction contained 3 bases not matched to a gene. Germline values: CDR1 SGDLS, CDR2 YYNGEE. CDR3 size: 14 residues. CDR3 in DNA: TGTGCCAGCAGCGTAGAGGCAGGGGGCAACACCATATATTTT. Amino acids: CASSVEAGGNTIYF. Together with reference TRBV9 and TRBJ1-3, the CDR3 gives the full variable domain: DSGVTQTPKHLITATGQRVTLRCSPRSGDLSVYWYQQSLDQGLQFLIQYYNGEERAKGNILERFSAQQFPDLHSELNLSSLELGDSALYFCASSVEAGGNTIYFGEGSWLTVV.

This clonotype was detected ten times or more. V gene TRBV12-3 or TRBV12-4 combines with J gene TRBJ1-5; D ambiguous. The CDR3 is 13 amino acids. The V and J ends lost 5 bases and 3 bases respectively, with 8 bases between them. CDR3 protein: CASSPDYNQPQHF. CDR3 coding DNA: TGTGCCAGCAGTCCAGATTACAATCAGCCCCAGCATTTT.

This chain links TRBV15 with TRBJ2-7, with D perhaps TRBD2 (5 bases). The CDR3 spans 18 residues. Trimming cost V 7 bases and J 0 bases, with 25 bases left between them. Germline V gives CDR1 LNHNV, CDR2 YYDKDF (reference sequence). The CDR3 reads CATTPGRRASLSSYEQYF. As DNA, the CDR3 is TGTGCCACCACCCCGGGTCGGCGGGCGTCTCTAAGCTCCTACGAGCAGTACTTC.

The CDR3 sequence: CASSLRNLSNQPQHF. Here the CDR3 DNA reads TGTGCCAGCAGCCTTCGGAATCTGAGCAATCAGCCCCAGCATTTT. The rearrangement links TRBV3-1 to TRBJ1-5; D unclear. Germline loops: CDR1 LGHDT, CDR2 YNNKEL (reference sequence). CDR3 length: 15 amino acids. The germline V and J ends were trimmed by 4 bases and 1 base, with 11 bases remaining between them.

The sample holds many counts of this clonotype. J is TRBJ1-5 and V is TRBV12-3 or TRBV12-4; D remains unclear. Between the trimmed V and J ends, which lost 4 bases and 8 bases, there was a span of 9 bases. The CDR3 is 12 residues long. CDR3 sequence: CASSSVVEPQHF. The CDR3 coding sequence is TGTGCCAGCAGTTCGGTAGTGGAGCCCCAGCATTTT.

The sample holds many counts of this clonotype. The V call is TRBV6-5, the J call TRBJ2-7; no reliable D call. Germline CDR1 and CDR2: MNHEY and SVGAGI. Trimming shortened V by 5 bases and J by 5 bases, and 10 bases separated the two germline ends. The CDR3 runs to 12 residues. In DNA, the CDR3 is TGTGCCAGCAGTCACACCATAGACGAGCAGTACTTC. This sequence encodes CASSHTIDEQYF.

The chain employs TRBV12-3 or TRBV12-4 and TRBJ1-2, with a possible D match to TRBD1 (5 bases). The CDR3 contains 13 residues. Trimming left V 10 bases short and J 8 bases short, with 20 bases between. CDR3 in DNA: TGTGCCACCGATAGGCGGGGCGGAGGCGGCTACACCTTC. This translates into CATDRRGGGGYTF.

This clonotype was observed at least ten times. This chain links TRBV20-1 with TRBJ2-7, with TRBD2 matching over 8 bases. Germline trimming cut 6 bases from V and 1 base from J; bases unmatched to any gene: 8. CDR1 and CDR2 (germline): DFQATT, SNEGSKA (reference sequence). This CDR3 has 14 amino acids. As DNA, the CDR3 is TGCAGTGCACCGGCGGGGGGTTTTTCCTACGAGCAGTACTTC. This encodes CSAPAGGFSYEQYF.